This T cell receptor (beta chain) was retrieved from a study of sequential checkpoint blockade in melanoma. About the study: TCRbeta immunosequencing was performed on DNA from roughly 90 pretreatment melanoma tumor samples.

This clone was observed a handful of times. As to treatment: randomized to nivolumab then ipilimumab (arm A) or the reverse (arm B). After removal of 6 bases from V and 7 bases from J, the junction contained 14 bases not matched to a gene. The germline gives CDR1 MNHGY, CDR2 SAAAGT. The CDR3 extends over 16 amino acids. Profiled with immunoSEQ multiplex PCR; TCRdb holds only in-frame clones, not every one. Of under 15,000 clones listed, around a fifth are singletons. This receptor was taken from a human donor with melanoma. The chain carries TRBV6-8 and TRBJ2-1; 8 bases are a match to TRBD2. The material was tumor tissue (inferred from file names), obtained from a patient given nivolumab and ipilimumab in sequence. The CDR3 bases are TGTGCCAGCAGCTTTACCGGGACGGGGGGGAAGAATGAGCAGTTCTTC. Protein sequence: CASSFTGTGGKNEQFF.